This T cell receptor beta chain was recovered during a study of T cell clusters in autoimmune cytopenias. Whole-study findings and limits: Comparing secondary cytopenia with chronic lymphocytic leukemia showed no cluster-lack signature, apparently masked by lymphoma repertoire. Primary autoimmune cytopenia patients appeared to lack physiological T cell clusters present in healthy donors.

The CDR3 has 14 residues. Germline CDR1 is SGHRS and CDR2 is YFSETQ. TRB amplification used around 270 ng of peripheral blood genomic DNA. TRB was amplified by touch-down multiplex PCR, primer pools A and B combined. TCRdb reanalyzed the multiplex PCR reads and collapses them to one entry per CDR3 protein, without DNA. The table lists 9,500 to 15,000 distinct CDR3 sequences. Of note for this clonotype: Its antigen remains unknown.

The TCR originated in a human donor with an autoimmune cytopenia or autoimmune hepatitis (not recorded which). Sequences were obtained from peripheral blood. This chain links TRBV5-1 with TRBJ2-3; lacking DNA, the TRBD2 call made by TCRdb goes unchecked. The CDR3 here is CASSAGLGTDTQYF.